These T cell receptor beta chains were read from a single sample in a study of human T cells and chemical hapten exposure. TCRdb analysed the RACE reads with MiXCR anew, one entry per CDR3 protein. The table shows some 65,000 distinct CDR3 sequences, with around 6.1% occurring only once. Sequencing was done on a sample of whole blood. These receptors were collected from a female donor in good health. Some clones in this sample may be carry-over from other donors' samples. Both conserved end residues are part of each CDR3.

>TRBV6-2/TRBV6-3|TRBJ2-5
CASRTQVDGREVTQYF
>TRBV19|TRBJ1-1
CASSGRTEAFF
>TRBV6-2/TRBV6-3|TRBJ2-7
CASSVMANYEQYF
>TRBV15|TRBJ2-7
CATSRDTADEQYF
>TRBV29-1|TRBJ1-5
CSVGTGGNQPQHF
>TRBV27|TRBJ2-1
CASSLFFPFGDEGFF
>TRBV28|TRBJ2-4
CASSSNGETKNIQYF
>TRBV24-1|TRBJ2-3
CATSGPFTDTQYF
>TRBV7-2|TRBJ2-4
CASSLEFGQTKSAKNIQYF
>TRBV29-1|TRBJ2-1
CSVADNEQFF
>TRBV10-1|TRBJ2-7
CASSDSVEQYF
>TRBV12-3/TRBV12-4|TRBJ2-7
CASSTSRNEQYF
>TRBV12-3/TRBV12-4|TRBJ1-4
CASRGQGRGKLFF
>TRBV3-1|TRBJ1-2
CASRQDGGHGYTF
>TRBV7-2|TRBJ2-7
CASSLGGVAYEQYF
>TRBV11-2|TRBJ2-3
CASSLIGQETDTQYF